This TCR beta chain appears in the sequencing data of a study of low-dose radiotherapy and immunotherapy resistance in tumors (dated by TCRdb to between 2021 and 2022). General notes on the study: In Cohort 1, each fraction delivered 0.5 Gy every 2 weeks, and the prescribed total PTV dose was 6.5 Gy. In Cohort 2, 1 Gy per fraction was delivered every two weeks, for a total of 13 Gy over 26 weeks. Patients were given nivolumab as a 240 mg flat dose every two weeks and ipilimumab at 1 mg/kg every six weeks, with both drugs delivered intravenously. Cyclophosphamide 200 mg/m2 was administered intravenously every two weeks, one day before each radiation and immunotherapy administration. Patients took aspirin 300 mg orally once daily for four cycles, starting on cycle 1 day 1. Randomization of trial participants into treatment groups was not performed. Eight patients were included in the translational analysis, namely three from the first dose cohort plus the first five from the second dose cohort.

Instrument used: Illumina HiSeq 2500. To make first-strand cDNA, Superscript III was used along with a set of TRAV- and TRBV-specific primers so that both the TCRalpha and TCRbeta chains were covered. An approximately 18-cycle PCR with Phusion amplified the TCRs, pairing a constant-region primer with the adapter that was attached to the V primers. The MessageAmp II aRNA Amplification Kit was used to amplify the isolated mRNA, with in vitro transcription run for over 15 hours at 37 degrees C. The Dynabeads mRNA DIRECT Purification Kit was used to isolate the mRNA for TCR sequencing. Indexed Illumina adapters were added in a second Phusion PCR of about 24 cycles, and the PCR products were purified with AMPure XP beads. The published analysis was carried out like this. Using custom Perl scripts, TCR sequences that encoded the same protein were pooled, out-of-frame sequences were dropped, and the abundance of each clonotype was calculated. TCR sequences supported by only a single read were excluded from analysis. Shannon entropy, Gini index, clonality, richness, and the frequency of TCRs shared between repertoires were included as repertoire metrics. Using fastp trimming at Q25 and MiXCR clonotype assembly, TCRdb reanalyzed the public sequencing data and kept in-frame beta chains. Merged by CDR3 protein, the rows form single entries marked with the most common genes and DNA. The V and J calls come from TCRdb's annotation, not from the publication. The sample includes over 70,000 distinct CDR3 sequences, with around 32% observed a single time. 8.5% to 14% of the sample is taken by the ten largest.

What the time point label conveys for this sample: before trial treatment. The donors took part in RACIN, a single-arm, phase I, dose-escalation trial that combined nivolumab, ipilimumab, aspirin, low-dose cyclophosphamide and low-dose radiotherapy. Patients with advanced, TIL-negative solid tumors were considered eligible. As regards this clonotype: Its antigen is still unknown. One base away there is no much larger clone; base qualities are not given.

V was cut back by 2 bases and J by 7 bases, leaving a gap of 6 bases between them. Including the terminal cysteine and phenylalanine, the CDR3 comprises 12 residues. The DNA shown is the 36-base CDR3, in frame from base 1. Sequences SGHVT (CDR1) and SQSDAQ (CDR2) are obtained from the germline V gene. The receptor chain draws on TRBV7-4 and TRBJ2-1, with the D gene call left open. This TCR was recovered from a female donor with ovarian cancer. This sample comprised PBMCs, obtained before treatment. The DNA reads TGTGCCAGCAGCTTAAGGGTTAATGAGCAGTTCTTC. It encodes CASSLRVNEQFF.